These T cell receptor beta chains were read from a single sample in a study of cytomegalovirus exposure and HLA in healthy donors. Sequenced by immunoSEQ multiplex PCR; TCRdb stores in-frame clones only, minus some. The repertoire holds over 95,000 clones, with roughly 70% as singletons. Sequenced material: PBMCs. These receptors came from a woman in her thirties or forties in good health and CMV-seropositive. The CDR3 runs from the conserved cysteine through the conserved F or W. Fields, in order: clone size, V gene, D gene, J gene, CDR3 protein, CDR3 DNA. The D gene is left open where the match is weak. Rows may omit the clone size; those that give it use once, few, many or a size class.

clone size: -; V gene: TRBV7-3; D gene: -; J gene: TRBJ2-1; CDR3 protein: CASSFGGGDNEQFF; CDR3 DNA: TGTGCCAGCAGCTTTGGAGGGGGGGACAATGAGCAGTTCTTC
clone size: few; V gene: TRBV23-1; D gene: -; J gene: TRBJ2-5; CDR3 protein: CASFLTQYF; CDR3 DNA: TGCGCCAGCTTTCTGACCCAGTACTTC
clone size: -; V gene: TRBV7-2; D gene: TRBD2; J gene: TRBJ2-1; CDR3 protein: CASSLTSGRVDEQFF; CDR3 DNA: TGTGCCAGCAGCCTTACTAGCGGGAGGGTCGATGAGCAGTTCTTC
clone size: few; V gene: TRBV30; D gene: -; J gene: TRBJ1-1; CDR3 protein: CAWSVLVTEAFF; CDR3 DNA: TGTGCCTGGAGTGTACTAGTCACTGAAGCTTTCTTT
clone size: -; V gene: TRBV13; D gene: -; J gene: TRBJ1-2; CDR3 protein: CASSLGQGYGYTF; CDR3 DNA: TGTGCCAGCAGCTTAGGACAGGGCTATGGCTACACCTTC
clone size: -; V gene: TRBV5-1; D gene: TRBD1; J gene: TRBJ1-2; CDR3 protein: CASSRTGTAANYGYTF; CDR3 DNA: TGCGCCAGCAGCAGAACCGGGACAGCTGCTAACTATGGCTACACCTTC
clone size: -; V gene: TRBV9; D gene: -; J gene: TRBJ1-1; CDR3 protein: CASSDRLGLTNTEAFF; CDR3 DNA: TGTGCCAGCAGCGACCGATTGGGACTCACGAACACTGAAGCTTTCTTT
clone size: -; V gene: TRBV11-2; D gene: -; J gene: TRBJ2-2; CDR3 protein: CASSLSWSTGSNTGELFF; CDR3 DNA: TGTGCCAGCAGCTTAAGTTGGTCGACAGGATCGAACACCGGGGAGCTGTTTTTT
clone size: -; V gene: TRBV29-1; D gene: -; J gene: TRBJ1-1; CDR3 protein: CSVFTMNTEAFF; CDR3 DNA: TGCAGCGTTTTTACAATGAACACTGAAGCTTTCTTT
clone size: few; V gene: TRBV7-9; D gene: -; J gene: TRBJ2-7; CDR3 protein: CASSAGPRGQYF; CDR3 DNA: TGTGCCAGCAGCGCGGGACCTAGGGGGCAGTACTTC
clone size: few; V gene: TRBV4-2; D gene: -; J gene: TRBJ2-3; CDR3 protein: CASSPTQMGRDTQYF; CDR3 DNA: TGTGCCAGCAGTCCGACTCAGATGGGTCGGGATACGCAGTATTTT
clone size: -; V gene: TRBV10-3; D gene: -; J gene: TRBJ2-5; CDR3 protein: CAISPRTDQETQYF; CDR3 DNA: TGTGCCATCAGTCCCCGGACAGACCAAGAGACCCAGTACTTC
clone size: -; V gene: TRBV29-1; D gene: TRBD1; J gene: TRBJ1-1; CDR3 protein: CSALSLTGGTEAFF; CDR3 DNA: TGCAGCGCCCTGTCCCTGACAGGGGGCACTGAAGCTTTCTTT
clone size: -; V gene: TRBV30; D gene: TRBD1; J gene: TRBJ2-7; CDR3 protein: CAWSGDRGHEQYF; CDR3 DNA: TGTGCCTGGAGTGGGGACAGGGGACACGAGCAGTACTTC
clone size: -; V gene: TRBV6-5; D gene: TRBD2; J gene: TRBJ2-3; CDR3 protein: CASSYLGGGEADTQYF; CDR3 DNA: TGTGCCAGCAGTTACCTCGGGGGGGGCGAGGCAGATACGCAGTATTTT
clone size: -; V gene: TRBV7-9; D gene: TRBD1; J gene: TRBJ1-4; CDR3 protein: CASSPMTGSSEKLFF; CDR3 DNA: TGTGCCAGCAGCCCCATGACAGGGAGTAGTGAAAAACTGTTTTTT
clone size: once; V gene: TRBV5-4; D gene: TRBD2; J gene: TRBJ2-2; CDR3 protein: CASSLAKLAVNTGELFF; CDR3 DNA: TGTGCCAGCAGCTTGGCCAAACTAGCGGTGAACACCGGGGAGCTGTTTTTT
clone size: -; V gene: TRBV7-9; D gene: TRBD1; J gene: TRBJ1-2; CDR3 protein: CASSPAGTARVSYGYTF; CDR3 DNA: TGTGCCAGCAGCCCGGCCGGGACAGCCCGGGTATCCTATGGCTACACCTTC
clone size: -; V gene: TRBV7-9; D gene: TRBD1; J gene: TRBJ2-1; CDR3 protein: CASSPQGIVTNEQFF; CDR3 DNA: TGTGCCAGCAGCCCACAGGGGATCGTCACTAATGAGCAGTTCTTC
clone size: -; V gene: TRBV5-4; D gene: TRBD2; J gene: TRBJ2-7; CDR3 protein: CASSKGLAGGEEQYF; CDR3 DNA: TGTGCCAGCAGCAAAGGACTAGCGGGAGGAGAGGAGCAGTACTTC
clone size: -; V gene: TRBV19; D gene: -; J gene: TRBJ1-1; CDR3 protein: CASSRGEPAMNTEAFF; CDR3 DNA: TGTGCCAGTAGTAGGGGAGAGCCAGCTATGAACACTGAAGCTTTCTTT
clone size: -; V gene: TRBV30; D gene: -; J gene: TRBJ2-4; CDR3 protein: CAWSSTGGGSIQYF; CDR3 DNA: TGTGCCTGGAGTTCGACAGGTGGGGGCAGCATTCAGTACTTC
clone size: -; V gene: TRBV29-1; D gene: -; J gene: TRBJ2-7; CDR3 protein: CSGSEGSSYEQYF; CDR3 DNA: TGCAGCGGATCGGAGGGAAGCTCCTACGAGCAGTACTTC
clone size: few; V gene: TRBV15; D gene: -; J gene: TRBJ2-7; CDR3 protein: CATSRDRSSALYEQYF; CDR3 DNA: TGTGCCACCAGCAGAGATAGGTCTAGCGCCCTCTACGAGCAGTACTTC
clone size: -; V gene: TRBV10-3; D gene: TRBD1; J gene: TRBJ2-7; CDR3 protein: CAISGDRVAYYEQYF; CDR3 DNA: TGTGCCATCAGTGGGGACAGGGTCGCTTACTACGAGCAGTACTTC
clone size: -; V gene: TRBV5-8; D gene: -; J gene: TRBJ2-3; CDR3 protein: CASSLWNGDTQYF; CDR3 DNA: TGTGCCAGCAGCTTGTGGAACGGGGATACGCAGTATTTT
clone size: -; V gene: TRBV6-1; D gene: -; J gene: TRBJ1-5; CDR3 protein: CASSTGFNQPQHF; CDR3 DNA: TGTGCCAGCAGTACAGGGTTCAATCAGCCCCAGCATTTT
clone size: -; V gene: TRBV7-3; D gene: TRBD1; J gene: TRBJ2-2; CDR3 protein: CASSFRTGPTGELFF; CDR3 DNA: TGTGCCAGCAGCTTTCGGACAGGGCCCACCGGGGAGCTGTTTTTT
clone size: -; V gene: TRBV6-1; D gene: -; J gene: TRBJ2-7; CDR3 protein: CASSEVAEFYEQYF; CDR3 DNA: TGTGCCAGCAGTGAAGTAGCAGAGTTCTACGAGCAGTACTTC
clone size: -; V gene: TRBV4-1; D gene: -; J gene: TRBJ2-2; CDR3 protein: CASRELQENTGELFF; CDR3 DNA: TGCGCCAGCCGTGAACTACAGGAAAACACCGGGGAGCTGTTTTTT
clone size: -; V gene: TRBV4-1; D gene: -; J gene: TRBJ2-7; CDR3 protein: CASSQRTIAGEQYF; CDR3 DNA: TGCGCCAGCAGCCAACGCACAATTGCTGGCGAGCAGTACTTC
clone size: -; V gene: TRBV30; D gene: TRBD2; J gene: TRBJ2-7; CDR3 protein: CAWTRTIAGHYEQYF; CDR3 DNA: TGTGCCTGGACCCGAACGATAGCGGGACACTACGAGCAGTACTTC
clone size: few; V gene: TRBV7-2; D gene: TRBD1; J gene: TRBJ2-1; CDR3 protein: CASSFDRGSNNEQFF; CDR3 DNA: TGTGCCAGCAGCTTCGACAGGGGGAGCAACAATGAGCAGTTCTTC
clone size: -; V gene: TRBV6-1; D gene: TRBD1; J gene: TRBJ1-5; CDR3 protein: CASSASYSTGGNQPQHF; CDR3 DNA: TGTGCCAGCAGTGCAAGCTACTCGACAGGGGGGAATCAGCCCCAGCATTTT
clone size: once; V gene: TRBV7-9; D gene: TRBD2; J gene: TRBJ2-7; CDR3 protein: CSSSSTGTRITRPYEQYF; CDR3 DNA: TGTTCCAGCAGCTCAACCGGGACTAGGATAACAAGGCCCTACGAGCAGTACTTC
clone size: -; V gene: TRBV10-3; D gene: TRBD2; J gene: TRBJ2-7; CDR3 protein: CAISRGLAGEQGYEQYF; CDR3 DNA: TGTGCCATCAGTCGGGGACTAGCGGGAGAGCAGGGTTACGAGCAGTACTTC
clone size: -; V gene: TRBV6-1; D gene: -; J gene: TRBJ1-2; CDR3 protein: CASSEVWGQGGYTF; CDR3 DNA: TGTGCCAGCAGTGAAGTATGGGGTCAGGGTGGCTACACCTTC